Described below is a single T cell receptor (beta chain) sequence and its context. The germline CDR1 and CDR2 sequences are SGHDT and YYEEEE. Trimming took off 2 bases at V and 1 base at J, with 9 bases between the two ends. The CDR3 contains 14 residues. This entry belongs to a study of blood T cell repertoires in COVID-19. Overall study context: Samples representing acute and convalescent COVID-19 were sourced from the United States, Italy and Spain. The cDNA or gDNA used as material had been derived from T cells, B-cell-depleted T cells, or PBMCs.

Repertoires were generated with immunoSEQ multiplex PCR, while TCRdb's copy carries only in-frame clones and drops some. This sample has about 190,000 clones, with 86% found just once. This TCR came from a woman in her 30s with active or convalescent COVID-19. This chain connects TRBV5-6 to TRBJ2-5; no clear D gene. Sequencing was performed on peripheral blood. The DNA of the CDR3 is TGTGCCAGCAGCTTTACCCTATTCCAAGAGACCCAGTACTTC. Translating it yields CASSFTLFQETQYF.